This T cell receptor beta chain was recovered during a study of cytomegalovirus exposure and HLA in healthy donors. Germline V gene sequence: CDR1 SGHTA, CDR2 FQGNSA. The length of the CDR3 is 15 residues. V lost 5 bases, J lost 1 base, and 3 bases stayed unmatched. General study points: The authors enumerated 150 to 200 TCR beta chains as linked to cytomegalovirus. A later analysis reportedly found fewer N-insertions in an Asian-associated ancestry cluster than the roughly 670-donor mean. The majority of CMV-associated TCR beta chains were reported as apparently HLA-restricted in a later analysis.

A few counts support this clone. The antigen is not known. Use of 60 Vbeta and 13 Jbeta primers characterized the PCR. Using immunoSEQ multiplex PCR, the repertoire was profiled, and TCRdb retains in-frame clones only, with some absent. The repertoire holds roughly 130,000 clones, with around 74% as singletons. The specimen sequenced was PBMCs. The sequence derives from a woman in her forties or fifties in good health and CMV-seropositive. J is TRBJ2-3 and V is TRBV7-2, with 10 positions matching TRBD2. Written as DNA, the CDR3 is TGTGCCAGCAGCCCCCTAGCGGGGGGCACAGATACGCAGTATTTT. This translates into CASSPLAGGTDTQYF.